Reported below is one T cell receptor beta chain. The sample is drawn from a study of control samples from healthy donors and cancer patients. Data came from immunoSEQ multiplex PCR; TCRdb stores just in-frame clones and leaves some out. This table has roughly 200,000 clones, around 94% appearing once. Germline V gene data show CDR1 as LNHDA and CDR2 as SQIVND (reference sequence). CDR3 length equals 15 residues. Germline trimming cut 1 base from V and 2 bases from J; bases unmatched to any gene: 4. Sequenced material: blood. The rearrangement joins TRBV19 to TRBJ1-2, with 7 bases identical to TRBD1. The TCR comes from a man in his fifties or sixties in good health. Written as DNA, the CDR3 is TGTGCCAGTAGTATAGGAGGGGGCCGGAACTATGGCTACACCTTC. This sequence encodes CASSIGGGRNYGYTF.